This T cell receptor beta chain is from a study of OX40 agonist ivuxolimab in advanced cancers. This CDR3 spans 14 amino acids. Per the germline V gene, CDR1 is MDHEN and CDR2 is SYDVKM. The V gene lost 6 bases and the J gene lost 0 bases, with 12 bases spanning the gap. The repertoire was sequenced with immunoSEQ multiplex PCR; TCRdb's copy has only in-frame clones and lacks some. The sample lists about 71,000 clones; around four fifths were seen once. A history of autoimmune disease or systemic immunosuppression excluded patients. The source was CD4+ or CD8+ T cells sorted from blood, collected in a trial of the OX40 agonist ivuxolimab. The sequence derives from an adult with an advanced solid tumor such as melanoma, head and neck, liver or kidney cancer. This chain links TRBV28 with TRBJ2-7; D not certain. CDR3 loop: CASRDGRTSYEQYF. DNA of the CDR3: TGTGCCAGCAGGGACGGACGGACCTCCTACGAGCAGTACTTC.